The next 7 T cell receptor beta chains were all read from a single sample in a study of T cell clones after liver transplantation. Some clones are missing from TCRdb's copy, which holds only in-frame ones; the method was immunoSEQ multiplex PCR. The sample has about 45,000 clones, roughly 86% seen once. The material was CD4+ T cells from blood, obtained 24 months after liver transplant. The receptors were sampled from a human patient who received a liver transplant. Some T cells may be the graft donor's.

The chain employs TRBV4-1 and TRBJ1-1; TRBD1 matches 7 bases. Germline CDR1 reads MGHRA; CDR2 reads YSYEKL. J gave up 5 bases and V 1 base, and 7 bases lay outside the gene matches. This CDR3 spans 15 amino acids. This chain's CDR3 is CASSQGIAGGTEAFF. The CDR3 DNA reads TGCGCCAGCAGCCAAGGAATAGCAGGGGGTACTGAAGCTTTCTTT.

As DNA, the CDR3 is TGTGCCAGCAGCTTGGTGGTTCAGCCCCAGTTCTTC. Protein: CASSLVVQPQFF. The chain uses TRBV5-6 and TRBJ2-1, with D hard to call. Trimming took off 0 bases at V and 13 bases at J, with 11 bases between the two ends. The germline gives CDR1 SGHDT, CDR2 YYEEEE. This CDR3 spans 12 amino acids.

About this clone itself: Other DNA sequences within the sample encode an identical CDR3. The V call is TRBV19, the J call TRBJ2-3, with 8 bases matching TRBD2. Looked up from germline, CDR1 is LNHDA and CDR2 is SQIVND (reference sequence). The CDR3 totals 16 residues. J lost 0 bases, V lost 5 bases, and 7 bases had no gene match. The CDR3 region has the DNA TGTGCCAGTAGTCTTCAGCGGGGGTTAAGCACAGATACGCAGTATTTT. This gives the protein CASSLQRGLSTDTQYF. Together with reference TRBV19 and TRBJ2-3, the CDR3 gives the full variable domain: DGGITQSPKYLFRKEGQNVTLSCEQNLNHDAMYWYRQDPGQGLRLIYYSQIVNDFQKGDIAEGYSVSREKKESFPLTVTSAQKNPTAFYLCASSLQRGLSTDTQYFGPGTRLTVL.

The genes are TRBV28 and TRBJ2-7; D possibly corresponds to TRBD2 (6 bases). The CDR3 runs 14 residues. The germline V gene encodes CDR1 MDHEN and CDR2 SYDVKM. V was shortened by 10 bases and J by 3 bases, with 19 bases between the two germline ends. DNA for the CDR3: TGTGCCACCGTTGGGGGTAGCGGCGACTACGAGCAGTACTTC. This translates into CATVGGSGDYEQYF.

The V call is TRBV18, the J call TRBJ2-7; D not resolved. V was clipped by 6 bases and J by 4 bases, with 16 bases between them. CDR1 is KGHSH and CDR2 is LQKENI in the germline V gene. The CDR3 is made up of 14 amino acids. CDR3 bases: TGTGCCAGCTCGCCAAGCCCAATAGTTTACGAGCAGTACTTC. It is translated as CASSPSPIVYEQYF.

This clone was counted a few times. The V call is TRBV11-1, the J call TRBJ1-4, with D perhaps TRBD1 (5 bases). V was shortened by 5 bases and J by 8 bases, with 18 bases between the two germline ends. CDR3 length: 15 amino acids. Looked up from germline, CDR1 is SGHAT and CDR2 is FQDESV (reference sequence). The CDR3 spells CASSLGTQKGEKLFF. CDR3 in DNA: TGTGCCAGCAGCCTCGGGACGCAGAAAGGGGAAAAACTGTTTTTT.

Only one count was recorded for this clone. The chain couples TRBV6-1 to TRBJ2-2; 9 nucleotides agree with TRBD2. This CDR3 spans 15 amino acids. Germline values: CDR1 MNHNS, CDR2 SASEGT. With 7 bases clipped from V and 4 bases from J, the junction kept 7 bases outside the gene matches. CDR3 residues: CASIRTSVGTGELFF. The CDR3 bases are TGTGCCAGCATTAGGACTAGCGTAGGCACCGGGGAGCTGTTTTTT.